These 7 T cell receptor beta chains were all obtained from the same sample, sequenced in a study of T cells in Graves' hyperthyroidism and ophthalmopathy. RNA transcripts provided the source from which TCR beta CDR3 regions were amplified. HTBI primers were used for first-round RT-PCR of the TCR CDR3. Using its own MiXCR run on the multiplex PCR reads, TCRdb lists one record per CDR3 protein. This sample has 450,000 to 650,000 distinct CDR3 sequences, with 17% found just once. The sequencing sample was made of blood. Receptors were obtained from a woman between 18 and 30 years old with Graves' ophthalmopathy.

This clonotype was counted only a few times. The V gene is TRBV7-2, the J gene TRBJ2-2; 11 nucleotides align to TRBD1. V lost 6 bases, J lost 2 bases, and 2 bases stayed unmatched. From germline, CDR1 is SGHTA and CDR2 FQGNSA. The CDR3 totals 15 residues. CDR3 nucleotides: TGTGCCAGCAGGGGACAGGGGGTTAACACCGGGGAGCTGTTTTTT. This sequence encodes CASRGQGVNTGELFF.

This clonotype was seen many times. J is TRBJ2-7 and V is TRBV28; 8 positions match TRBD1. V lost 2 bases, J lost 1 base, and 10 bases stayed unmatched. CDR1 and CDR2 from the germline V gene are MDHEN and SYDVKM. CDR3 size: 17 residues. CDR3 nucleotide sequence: TGTGCCAGCAGTTTAGGCTTGGTAGGACAGGGATCCTACGAGCAGTACTTC. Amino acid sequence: CASSLGLVGQGSYEQYF.

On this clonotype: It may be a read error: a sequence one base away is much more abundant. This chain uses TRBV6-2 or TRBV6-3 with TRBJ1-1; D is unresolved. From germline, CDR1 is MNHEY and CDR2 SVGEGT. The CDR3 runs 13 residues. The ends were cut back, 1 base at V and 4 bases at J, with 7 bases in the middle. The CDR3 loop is CASSYYSGTEAFF. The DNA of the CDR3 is TGTGCCAGCAGTTACTACTCGGGCACTGAAGCTTTCTTT.

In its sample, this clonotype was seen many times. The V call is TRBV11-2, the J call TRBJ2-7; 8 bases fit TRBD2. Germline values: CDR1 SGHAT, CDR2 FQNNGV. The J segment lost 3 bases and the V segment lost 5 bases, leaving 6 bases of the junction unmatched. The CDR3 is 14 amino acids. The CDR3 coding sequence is TGTGCCAGCAGCCAAGATGGGACTAGCTACGAGCAGTACTTC. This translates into CASSQDGTSYEQYF.

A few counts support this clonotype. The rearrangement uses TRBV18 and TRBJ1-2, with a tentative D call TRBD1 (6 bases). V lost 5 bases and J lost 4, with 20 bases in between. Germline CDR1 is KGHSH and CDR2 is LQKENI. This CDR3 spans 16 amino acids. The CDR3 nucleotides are TGTGCCAGCTCATCCTCTGACAGGACCCTGTCCTATGGCTACACCTTC. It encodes CASSSSDRTLSYGYTF.

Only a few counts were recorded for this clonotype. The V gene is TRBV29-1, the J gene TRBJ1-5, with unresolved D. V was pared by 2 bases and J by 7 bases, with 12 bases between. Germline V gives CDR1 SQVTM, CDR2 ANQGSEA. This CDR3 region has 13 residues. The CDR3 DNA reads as TGCAGCGTTGAATTGGTTCTAGGACAGCCCCAGCATTTT. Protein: CSVELVLGQPQHF.

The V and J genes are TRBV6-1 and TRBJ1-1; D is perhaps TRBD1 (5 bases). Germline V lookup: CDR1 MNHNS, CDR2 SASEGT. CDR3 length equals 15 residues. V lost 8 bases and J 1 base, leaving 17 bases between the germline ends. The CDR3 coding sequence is TGTGCCAGCGGATCAATCGGGGGGGGGAACACTGAAGCTTTCTTT. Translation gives CASGSIGGGNTEAFF.